This T cell receptor (beta chain) was identified during a study of Tregs in tolerant kidney transplant recipients. Study-wide results and limits: Biological reproducibility was not directly addressed in this study. Changing PCR primers prevented nucleotide comparison between some patients' samples. In tolerant patients, donor-specific Tregs outgrew total Tregs, suggesting antigen-driven expansion.

TCRdb's table, derived via immunoSEQ multiplex PCR, lists solely in-frame clones and lacks some. The profile covers approximately 82,000 clones, with over 85% appearing a single time and 1.5% to 2% taken by the ten largest. J gave up 2 bases and V 4 bases, and 6 bases lay outside the gene matches. Germline lookup yields CDR1 SGHDN and CDR2 FVKESK. There are 15 residues in the CDR3. On this clone: Its cognate antigen is unknown.

Recipients received nonmyeloablative bone marrow transplants from related graft donors, with transient mixed chimerism. Unstimulated regulatory T cells (CD4+CD25+CD127-), CD4+CD25- non-regulatory cells, CD4 and CD8 cells were FACS-sorted from thawed PBMCs. This sample comprised CD4+ T cells from blood (PBMCs), obtained 12 months after the transplant. This TCR derives from a human patient who received a combined kidney and bone marrow transplant. Some of the T cells might come from the graft donor. The genes are TRBV14 and TRBJ2-7, with 9 nucleotides matching TRBD1. CDR3 region: CASSPAGTGPYEQYF. CDR3 DNA: TGTGCCAGCAGCCCGGCCGGGACAGGGCCCTACGAGCAGTACTTC. Complete variable domain (other parts from reference TRBV14 and TRBJ2-7): EAGVTQFPSHSVIEKGQTVTLRCDPISGHDNLYWYRRVMGKEIKFLLHFVKESKQDESGMPNNRFLAERTGGTYSTLKVQPAELEDSGVYFCASSPAGTGPYEQYFGPGTRLTVT.